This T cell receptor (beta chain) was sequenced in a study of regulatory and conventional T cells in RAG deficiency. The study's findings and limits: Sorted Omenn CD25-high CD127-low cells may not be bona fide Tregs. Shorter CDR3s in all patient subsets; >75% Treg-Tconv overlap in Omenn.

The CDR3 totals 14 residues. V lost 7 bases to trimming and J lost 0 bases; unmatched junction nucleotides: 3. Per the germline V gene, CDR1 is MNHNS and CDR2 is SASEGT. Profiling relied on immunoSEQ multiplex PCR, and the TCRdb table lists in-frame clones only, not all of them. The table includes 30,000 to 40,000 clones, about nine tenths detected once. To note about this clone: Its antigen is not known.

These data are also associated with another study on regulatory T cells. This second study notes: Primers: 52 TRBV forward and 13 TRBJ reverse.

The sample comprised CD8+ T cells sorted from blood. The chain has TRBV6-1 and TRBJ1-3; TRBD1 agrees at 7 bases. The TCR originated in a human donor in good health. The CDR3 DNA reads TGTGCCAGCACGGACAGGATCTCTGGAAACACCATATATTTT. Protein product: CASTDRISGNTIYF.